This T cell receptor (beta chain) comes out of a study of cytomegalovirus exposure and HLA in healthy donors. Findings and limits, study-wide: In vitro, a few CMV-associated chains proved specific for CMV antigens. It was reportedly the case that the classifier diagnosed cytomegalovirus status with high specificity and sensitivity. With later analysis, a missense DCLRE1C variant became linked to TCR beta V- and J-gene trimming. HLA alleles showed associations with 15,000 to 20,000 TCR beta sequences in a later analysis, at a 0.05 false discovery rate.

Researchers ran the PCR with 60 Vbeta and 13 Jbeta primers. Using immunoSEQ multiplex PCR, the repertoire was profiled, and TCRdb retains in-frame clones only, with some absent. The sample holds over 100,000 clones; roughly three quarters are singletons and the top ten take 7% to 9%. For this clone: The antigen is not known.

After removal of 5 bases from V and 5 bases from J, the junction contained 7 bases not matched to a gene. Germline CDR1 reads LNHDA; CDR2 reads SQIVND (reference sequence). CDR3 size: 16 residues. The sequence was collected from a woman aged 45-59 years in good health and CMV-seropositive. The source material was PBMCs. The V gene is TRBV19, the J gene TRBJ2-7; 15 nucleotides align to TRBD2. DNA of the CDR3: TGTGCCAGTAGTGCCTCCTGGACTAGCGGGGGGGACGAGCAGTACTTC. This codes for CASSASWTSGGDEQYF.